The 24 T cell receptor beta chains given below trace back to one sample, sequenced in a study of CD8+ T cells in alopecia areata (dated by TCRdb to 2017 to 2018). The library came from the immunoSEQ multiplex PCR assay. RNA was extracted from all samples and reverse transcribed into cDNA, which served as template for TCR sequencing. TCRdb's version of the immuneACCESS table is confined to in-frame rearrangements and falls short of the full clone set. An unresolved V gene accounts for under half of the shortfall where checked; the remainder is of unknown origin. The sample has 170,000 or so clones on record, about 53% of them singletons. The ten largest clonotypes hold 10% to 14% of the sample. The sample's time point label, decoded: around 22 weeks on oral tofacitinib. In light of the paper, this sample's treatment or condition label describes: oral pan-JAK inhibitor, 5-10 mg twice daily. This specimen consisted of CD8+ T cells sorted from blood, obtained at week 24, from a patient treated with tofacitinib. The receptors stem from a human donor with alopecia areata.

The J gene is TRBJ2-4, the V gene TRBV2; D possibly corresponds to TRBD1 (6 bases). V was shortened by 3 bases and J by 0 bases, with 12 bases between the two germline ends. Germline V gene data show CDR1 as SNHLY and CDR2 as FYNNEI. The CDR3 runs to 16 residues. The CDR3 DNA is TGTGCCAGCAGTGACGGACAGACCCTAGCCAAAAACATTCAGTACTTC. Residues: CASSDGQTLAKNIQYF. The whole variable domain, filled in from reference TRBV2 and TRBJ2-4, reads EPEVTQTPSHQVTQMGQEVILRCVPISNHLYFYWYRQILGQKVEFLVSFYNNEISEKSEIFDDQFSVERPDGSNFTLKIRSTKLEDSAMYFCASSDGQTLAKNIQYFGAGTRLSVL.

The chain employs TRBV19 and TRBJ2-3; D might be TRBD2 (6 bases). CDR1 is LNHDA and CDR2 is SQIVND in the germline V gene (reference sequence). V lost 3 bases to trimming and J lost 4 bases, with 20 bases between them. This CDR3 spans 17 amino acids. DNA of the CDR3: TGTGCCAGTAGTATCGAAGAGTCCGGCGGGGAATCAGATACGCAGTATTTT. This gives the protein CASSIEESGGESDTQYF.

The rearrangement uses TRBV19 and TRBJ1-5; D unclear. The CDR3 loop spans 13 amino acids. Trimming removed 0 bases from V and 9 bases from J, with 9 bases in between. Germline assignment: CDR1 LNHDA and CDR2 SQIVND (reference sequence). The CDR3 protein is CASSIDQEGPQHF. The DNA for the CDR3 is TGTGCCAGTAGTATAGATCAGGAGGGGCCCCAGCATTTT.

CDR3: CASSGSGSGTEAFF. DNA for the CDR3: TGTGCCAGCAGTGGCTCCGGCAGCGGCACTGAAGCTTTCTTT. The genes are TRBV6-1 and TRBJ1-1; D is unresolved. V was pared by 4 bases and J by 4 bases, with 13 bases between. This CDR3 contains 14 residues. Germline values: CDR1 MNHNS, CDR2 SASEGT.

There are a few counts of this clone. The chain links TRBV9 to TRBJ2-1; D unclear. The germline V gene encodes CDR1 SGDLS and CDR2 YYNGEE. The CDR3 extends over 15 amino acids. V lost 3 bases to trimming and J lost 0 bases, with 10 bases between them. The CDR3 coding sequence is TGTGCCAGCAGCGCAAAATACAGCTCCTACAATGAGCAGTTCTTC. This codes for CASSAKYSSYNEQFF.

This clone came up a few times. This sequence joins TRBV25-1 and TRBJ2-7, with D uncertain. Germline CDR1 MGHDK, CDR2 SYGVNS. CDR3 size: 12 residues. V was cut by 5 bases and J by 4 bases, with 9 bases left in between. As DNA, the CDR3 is TGTGCCAGCAGTCACCAAGGGTACGAGCAGTACTTC. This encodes CASSHQGYEQYF.

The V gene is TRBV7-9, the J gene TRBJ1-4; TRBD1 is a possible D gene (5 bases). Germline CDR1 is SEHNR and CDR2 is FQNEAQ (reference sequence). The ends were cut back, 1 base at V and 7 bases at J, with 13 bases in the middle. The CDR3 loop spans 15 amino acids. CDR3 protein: CASSLDRDPGEKLFF. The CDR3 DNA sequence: TGTGCCAGCAGCTTAGACCGGGACCCGGGTGAAAAACTGTTTTTT.

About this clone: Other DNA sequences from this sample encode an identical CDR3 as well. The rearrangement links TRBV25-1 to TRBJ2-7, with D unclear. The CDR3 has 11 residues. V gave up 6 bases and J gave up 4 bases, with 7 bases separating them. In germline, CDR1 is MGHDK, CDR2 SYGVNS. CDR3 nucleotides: TGTGCCAGCAGGATCGGGTACGAGCAGTACTTC. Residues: CASRIGYEQYF.

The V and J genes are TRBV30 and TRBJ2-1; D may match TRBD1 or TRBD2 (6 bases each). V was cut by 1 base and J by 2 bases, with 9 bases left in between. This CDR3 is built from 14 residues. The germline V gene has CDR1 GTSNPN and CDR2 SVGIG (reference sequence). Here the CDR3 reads CAWSAGATYNEQFF. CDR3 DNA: TGTGCCTGGAGTGCGGGGGCCACCTACAATGAGCAGTTCTTC.

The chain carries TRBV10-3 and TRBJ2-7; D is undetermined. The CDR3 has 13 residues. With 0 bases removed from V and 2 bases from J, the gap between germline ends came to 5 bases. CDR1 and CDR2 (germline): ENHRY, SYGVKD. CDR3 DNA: TGTGCCATCAGTGAGTCTGGAGCCTACGAGCAGTACTTC. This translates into CAISESGAYEQYF.

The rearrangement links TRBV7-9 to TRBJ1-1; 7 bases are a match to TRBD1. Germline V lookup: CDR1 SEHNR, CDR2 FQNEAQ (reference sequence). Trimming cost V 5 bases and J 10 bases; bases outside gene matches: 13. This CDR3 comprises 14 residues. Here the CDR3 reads CASSHVGGGMGAFF. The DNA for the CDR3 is TGTGCCAGCAGCCACGTCGGAGGGGGCATGGGAGCTTTCTTT.

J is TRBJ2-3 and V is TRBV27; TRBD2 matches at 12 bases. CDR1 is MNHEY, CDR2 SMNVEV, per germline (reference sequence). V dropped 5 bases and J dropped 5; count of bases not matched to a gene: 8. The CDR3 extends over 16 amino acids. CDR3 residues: CASSASSGGALDTQYF. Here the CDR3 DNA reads TGTGCCAGCAGTGCCTCTAGCGGGGGGGCGTTAGATACGCAGTATTTT.

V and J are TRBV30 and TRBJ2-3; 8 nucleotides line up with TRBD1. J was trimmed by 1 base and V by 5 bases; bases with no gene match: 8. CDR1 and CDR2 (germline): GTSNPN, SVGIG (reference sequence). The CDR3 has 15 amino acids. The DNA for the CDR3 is TGTGCCTGGGCAGCCTCCAGGGGGCGCACAGATACGCAGTATTTT. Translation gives CAWAASRGRTDTQYF.

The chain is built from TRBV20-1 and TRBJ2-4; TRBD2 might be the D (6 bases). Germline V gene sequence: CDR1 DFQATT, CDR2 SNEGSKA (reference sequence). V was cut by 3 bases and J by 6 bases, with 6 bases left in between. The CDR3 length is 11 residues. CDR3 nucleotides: TGCAGTGCTAGGGGGGGAAACATTCAGTACTTC. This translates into CSARGGNIQYF.

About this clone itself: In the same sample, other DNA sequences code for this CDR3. The CDR3: CASSYSSNQPQHF. For the CDR3, the DNA is TGTGCCAGCAGTTACTCAAGTAATCAGCCCCAGCATTTT. The chain employs TRBV6-5 and TRBJ1-5; D is unresolved. From germline, CDR1 is MNHEY and CDR2 SVGAGI. V was pared by 0 bases and J by 4 bases, with 4 bases between. The CDR3 loop spans 13 amino acids.

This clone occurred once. The CDR3, as DNA: TGTGCCAGTAGCCACCAGGGGTCTGAAGCTTTCTTT. It yields the protein CASSHQGSEAFF. The genes are TRBV19 and TRBJ1-1; maybe TRBD1 (6 bases). The CDR3 extends over 12 amino acids. The ends were cut back, 6 bases at V and 6 bases at J, with 11 bases in the middle. Germline CDR1 reads LNHDA; CDR2 reads SQIVND (reference sequence).

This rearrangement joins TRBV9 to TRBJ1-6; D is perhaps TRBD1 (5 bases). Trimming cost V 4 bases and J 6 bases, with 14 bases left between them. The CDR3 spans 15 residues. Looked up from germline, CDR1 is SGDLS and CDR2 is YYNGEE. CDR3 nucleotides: TGTGCCAGCAGCCCTTACGGGGGGTCTAATTCACCCCTCCACTTT. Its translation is CASSPYGGSNSPLHF.

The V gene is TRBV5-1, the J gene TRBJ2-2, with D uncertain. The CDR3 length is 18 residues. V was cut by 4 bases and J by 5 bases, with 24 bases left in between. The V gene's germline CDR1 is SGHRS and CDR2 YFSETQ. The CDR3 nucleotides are TGCGCCAGCAGCCCGGAAGACAAACTTGCTTTGTATACCGGGGAGCTGTTTTTT. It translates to CASSPEDKLALYTGELFF.

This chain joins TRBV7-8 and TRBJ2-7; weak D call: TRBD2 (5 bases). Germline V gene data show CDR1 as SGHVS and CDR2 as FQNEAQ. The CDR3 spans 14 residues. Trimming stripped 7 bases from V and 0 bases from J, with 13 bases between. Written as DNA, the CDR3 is TGTGCCAGCACCCCGAGGAGGAGCTCCTACGAGCAGTACTTC. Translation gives CASTPRRSSYEQYF.

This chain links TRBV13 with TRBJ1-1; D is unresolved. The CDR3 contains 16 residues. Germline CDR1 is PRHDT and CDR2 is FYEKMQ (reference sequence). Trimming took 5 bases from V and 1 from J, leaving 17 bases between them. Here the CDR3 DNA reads TGTGCCAGCAGCCCCCGACCGGGGTCGTCGAACACTGAAGCTTTCTTT. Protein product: CASSPRPGSSNTEAFF.

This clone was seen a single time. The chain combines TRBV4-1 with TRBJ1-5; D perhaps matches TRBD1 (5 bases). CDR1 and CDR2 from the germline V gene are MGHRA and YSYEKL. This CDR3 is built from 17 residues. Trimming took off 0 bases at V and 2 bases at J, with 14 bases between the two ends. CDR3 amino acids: CASSQDTADSCNQPQHF. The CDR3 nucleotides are TGCGCCAGCAGCCAAGATACCGCCGACAGCTGCAATCAGCCCCAGCATTTT.

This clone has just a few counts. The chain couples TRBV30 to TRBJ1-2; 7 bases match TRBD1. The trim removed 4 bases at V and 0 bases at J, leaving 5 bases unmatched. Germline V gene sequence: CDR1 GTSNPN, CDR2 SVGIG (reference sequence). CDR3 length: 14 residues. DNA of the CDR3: TGTGCCTGGACGGTGACAGGGACTAACTATGGCTACACCTTC. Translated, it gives CAWTVTGTNYGYTF.

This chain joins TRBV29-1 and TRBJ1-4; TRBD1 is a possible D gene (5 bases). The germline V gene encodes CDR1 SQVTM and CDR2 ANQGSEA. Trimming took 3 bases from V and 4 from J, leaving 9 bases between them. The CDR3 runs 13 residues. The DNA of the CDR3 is TGCAGCGTTGAGGGTGACAGTAATGAAAAACTGTTTTTT. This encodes CSVEGDSNEKLFF.

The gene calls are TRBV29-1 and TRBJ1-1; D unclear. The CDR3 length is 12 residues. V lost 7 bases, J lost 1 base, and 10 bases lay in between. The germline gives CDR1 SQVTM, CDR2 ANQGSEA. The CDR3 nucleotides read TGCAGCGGGGGTTTAGGGAACACTGAAGCTTTCTTT. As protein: CSGGLGNTEAFF.